Detailed here is one T cell receptor beta chain. Its target is not known. The source of the sample is a study of blood T cells in healthy people across ages. The individuals who served as donors were healthy Caucasians living in Russia, aged roughly 6 to 90. Together with a sample-barcoded 5' primer, a J-beta primer mix was included in a second PCR lasting about 7 to 12 cycles. Each cDNA was tagged by a template-switch adaptor containing 12 random nucleotides. The yield of each sample was at least 3 million CDR3-containing paired-end reads. TCRdb passed the 5' RACE reads through MiXCR, listing each CDR3 protein once. The sample lists around 2 million distinct CDR3 sequences; approximately 40% were seen once. Overall study findings and caveats: Diversity estimates drawn from one million T cells were deemed underestimates.

The CDR3 covers 15 residues. CDR1 and CDR2 from the germline V gene are SGHRS and YFSETQ. V lost 4 bases, J lost 3 bases, and 17 bases lay in between. The chain links TRBV5-1 to TRBJ2-7; D may be TRBD2 (6 bases). The sequence came from a human donor in good health. Sequenced: blood. CDR3 DNA sequence: TGCGCCAGCAGCCCAGGTAATCAGGGACTCTACGAGCAGTACTTC. It specifies CASSPGNQGLYEQYF.